The clone carrying this T cell receptor beta chain appeared once. The data belong to a study of T cell responses to AZD1222 COVID-19 vaccine. Sequencing used immunoSEQ multiplex PCR; TCRdb keeps in-frame clones, though not all of them. Here the sample spans 130,000 to 150,000 clones, 70% to 90% being singletons. This CDR3 comprises 15 residues. Germline V gene data show CDR1 as SGHRS and CDR2 as YFSETQ. The V end was cut by 2 bases, the J end by 2 bases, with 10 bases between. The clonotype comes from an adult in good health. This chain links TRBV5-1 with TRBJ2-2; a weak D match, TRBD1 (6 bases). The sequences come from peripheral blood, collected on day 0 of AZD1222 vaccination. CDR3 amino acids: CASSFMTGNTGELFF. The DNA for the CDR3 is TGCGCCAGCAGCTTCATGACAGGCAACACCGGGGAGCTGTTTTTT. The whole variable domain, remainder taken from reference TRBV5-1 and TRBJ2-2, is KAGVTQTPRYLIKTRGQQVTLSCSPISGHRSVSWYQQTPGQGLQFLFEYFSETQRNKGNFPGRFSGRQFSNSRSEMNVSTLELGDSALYLCASSFMTGNTGELFFGEGSRLTVL.